The following is a T cell receptor beta chain sequence with its context. This specimen belongs to a study of cytomegalovirus exposure and HLA in healthy donors. The V gene's germline CDR1 is SGHRS and CDR2 YFSETQ. This CDR3 spans 14 amino acids. The V gene lost 4 bases and the J gene lost 1 base, with 11 bases spanning the gap. 13 Jbeta primers and 60 Vbeta primers were used for the PCR. The data were produced by immunoSEQ multiplex PCR, yet TCRdb's version contains in-frame clones alone and is incomplete. Here the sample table reports about 210,000 clones. The chain uses TRBV5-1 and TRBJ1-1; the D gene is possibly TRBD1 (6 bases). The receptor was derived from a woman aged 30 to 39 in good health and CMV-seropositive. Specimen: PBMCs. The CDR3: CASSPETGNTEAFF. The CDR3 nucleotides read TGCGCCAGCAGCCCCGAGACAGGGAACACTGAAGCTTTCTTT.